This TCR beta chain was retrieved from a study of molecular identifiers for immune sequencing clone quantification (dated by TCRdb to 2016 to 2019). With regard to the full study: For a replicate experiment, RNA from roughly 20,000 or 100,000 naive CD8 T cells was divided into five aliquots, and four of the five aliquots were sequenced. This methods study used CD8 T cells to benchmark TCR RNA copy counting and molecular-identifier clustering-based TCR repertoire sequencing (MIDCIRS). The full study reports these points: In CMV-specific effector cells, clones with more than 20 RNA copies contained over 97% of molecules, whereas in naive cells such clones contained under 1% of molecules. Highly expanded clone sizes could be underestimated because identical TCR molecules may share a barcode. Without barcode sub-clustering, chimeric consensus sequences inflated TCR diversity; chimeras reached as high as 47%. Modeling estimated roughly 3 recovered TCR RNA copies per cell, compared with about 10 by digital PCR, which implies around 33% capture efficiency. Spiked-in Jurkat TCR RNA equal to a single cell's worth was reported to be detectable even within 1,200,000 naive CD8 T cells. The naive libraries included spiked-in Jurkat TCR RNA (10 copies' worth), and this RNA is not part of the donor repertoire.

Libraries of naive CD8 T cells were generated from roughly 18,000 to 920,000 sorted cells, with 10%, 30% or 50% of the purified RNA used. Naive CD8 T cells, defined as CD8+CD4-CCR7+CD45RA+, were FACS-sorted into RLT Plus buffer on a BD FACSAria II. To test detection sensitivity, Jurkat RNA equal to ten TCR copies was added to samples of about 20,000-1,100,000 naive CD8 T cells. Enrichment of CD8 T cells was performed with RosetteSep CD8+ T Cell Enrichment Cocktail and Ficoll-Paque, after which ACK red cell lysis was carried out. Comments on this clonotype: Its target antigen remains unknown. A read error may explain this, as a much larger clone is one base away.

Libraries were constructed by PCR. The sequencer listed for this sample is NextSeq 500. Bulk TCR libraries were prepared as previously described, using TCR primers listed in Table S5. Total RNA was purified with the Qiagen AllPrep DNA/RNA kit. Reads from multiple sequencing runs of the same library were pooled before analysis. Under the source paper's analysis protocol: Only reads with exact TCR constant sequence were kept, trimmed to 150 nt, and grouped by their 12-nt molecular barcodes. Reads inside each barcode group were sub-clustered using a 15% Levenshtein threshold, and a quality-weighted consensus sequence was constructed for each RNA molecule. Non-functional sequences were excluded, and lower-count sequences lying one edit away from another sequence were also excluded. On the basis of fitting two negative binomial distributions, barcode sub-clusters with fewer than 20% of the maximum read count were discarded. TCRdb took the public reads, trimmed them with fastp at Q25, ran MiXCR for clone calling and kept in-frame beta chains. Every CDR3 protein is listed once, alongside the most common genes and DNA of its rows. In this record, the V and J calls reflect TCRdb's handling and not the investigators' own analysis. This sample is represented by 400,000 to 600,000 distinct CDR3 sequences; about 25% of them were singletons. The top ten constitute about 0.75% of the sample.

This receptor was identified in a human donor in good health. Some libraries in this study had Jurkat cell RNA spiked in. The material sequenced was naive CD8+ T cells from blood, with Jurkat cell RNA spiked in. The sample's cell subset or site label is to be understood as: FACS-sorted CD8+CD4-CCR7+CD45RA+ naive T cells.

The CDR3 has the sequence CASSQARVRMTEAFF. In nucleotides, the sequence is TGTGCCAGCAGCCAAGCGCGGGTTCGGATGACTGAAGCTTTCTTT. The chain joins TRBV14 to TRBJ1-1; no D gene is confidently identified. Based on the germline V gene, the CDR1 and CDR2 sequences are SGHDN and FVKESK. Trimming costs V 1 base and J 5 bases, and their ends lie 14 bases apart. The CDR3 spans 15 residues, from the cysteine through the phenylalanine. Left in the record is the CDR3 DNA by itself, 45 bases read in frame from the first base.